Following are 4 T cell receptor beta chains from one sample sequenced in a study of T cells after yellow fever vaccination. TCRdb used MiXCR to reprocess the 5' RACE reads, holding one entry per CDR3 protein. The sample contains around 200,000 distinct CDR3 sequences, roughly 9.6% of which appear only once. The source material was CD8+ T cells sorted from PBMCs, sampled 15 days after the yellow fever booster vaccination. These receptors were collected from a man aged 18 to 30 who received the YFV17D yellow fever vaccine.

This clonotype turned up a few times. The gene calls are TRBV4-1 and TRBJ2-5, with 8 bases lining up with TRBD2. The V gene end was trimmed by 4 bases and the J gene end by 2 bases; junction bases not matched to a gene: 9. The CDR3 loop spans 16 amino acids. Germline values: CDR1 MGHRA, CDR2 YSYEKL. CDR3 protein: CASSPRPGLGQETQYF. In nucleotides, the CDR3 is TGCGCCAGCAGCCCCCGACCGGGACTAGGGCAAGAGACCCAGTACTTC.

With respect to this clonotype: One end of the junction varies from germline; a read error may be responsible. The V and J genes are TRBV12-3 or TRBV12-4 and TRBJ2-7; 9 nucleotides align to TRBD2. The CDR3 runs to 13 residues. The CDR3 nucleotides read TGTGCCAGCAGTCCATTTGGCGGGGGGGTTACGCCCTTC. It codes for CASSPFGGGVTPF.

The V gene is TRBV4-3, the J gene TRBJ2-2; the match to TRBD2 covers 11 bases. The junction had 6 bases not matched to a gene; V was cut back by 5 bases and J by 4 bases. There are 16 residues in the CDR3. Germline V gene data show CDR1 as LGHNA and CDR2 as YSLEER. The DNA for the CDR3 is TGCGCCAGCAGCTCATCTAGCGGGGGGATCACCGGGGAGCTGTTTTTT. Protein sequence: CASSSSSGGITGELFF.

Ten or more counts support this clonotype. V is TRBV29-1 and J is TRBJ1-2; TRBD1 agrees at 9 bases. After removal of 3 bases from V and 4 bases from J, the junction contained 0 bases not matched to a gene. CDR1 and CDR2 from the germline V gene are SQVTM and ANQGSEA. CDR3 length equals 12 residues. CDR3 in DNA: TGCAGCGTTGAGGGACAGGGCTATGGCTACACCTTC. As protein: CSVEGQGYGYTF. The variable domain in full, with the rest retrieved from reference TRBV29-1 and TRBJ1-2, is SAVISQKPSRDICQRGTSLTIQCQVDSQVTMMFWYRQQPGQSLTLIATANQGSEATYESGFVIDKFPISRPNLTFSTLTVSNMSPEDSSIYLCSVEGQGYGYTFGSGTRLTVV.